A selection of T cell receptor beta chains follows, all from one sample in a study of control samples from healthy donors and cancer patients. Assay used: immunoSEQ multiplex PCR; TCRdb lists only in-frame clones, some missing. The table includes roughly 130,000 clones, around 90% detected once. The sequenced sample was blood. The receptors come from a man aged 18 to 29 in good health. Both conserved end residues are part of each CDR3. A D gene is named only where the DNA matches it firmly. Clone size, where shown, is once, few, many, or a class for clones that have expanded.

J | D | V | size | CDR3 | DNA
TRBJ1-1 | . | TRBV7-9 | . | CASTTWTEPIAEAFF | TGTGCCAGCACCACATGGACGGAGCCAATCGCTGAAGCTTTCTTT
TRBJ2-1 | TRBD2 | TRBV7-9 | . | CASSPGLADNEQFF | TGTGCCAGCAGCCCGGGACTAGCGGACAATGAGCAGTTCTTC
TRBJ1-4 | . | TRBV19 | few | CASSDPGLNEKLFF | TGTGCCAGTAGTGATCCAGGCCTAAATGAAAAACTGTTTTTT
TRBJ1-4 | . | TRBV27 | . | CASSPTPGGEKLFF | TGTGCCAGCAGTCCCACCCCGGGAGGTGAAAAACTGTTTTTT
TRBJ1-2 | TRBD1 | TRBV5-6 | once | CASSLGTGENTF | TGTGCCAGCAGCTTGGGTACAGGGGAAAACACCTTC
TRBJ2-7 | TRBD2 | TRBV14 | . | CASSQVPQRGILYEQYF | TGTGCCAGCAGCCAAGTTCCCCAGCGGGGGATACTCTACGAGCAGTACTTC
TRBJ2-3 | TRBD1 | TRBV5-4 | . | CASSSTGYTDTQYF | TGTGCCAGCAGCTCGACAGGGTACACAGATACGCAGTATTTT
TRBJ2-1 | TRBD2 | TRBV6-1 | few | CASSEMIRLAGDNEQFF | TGTGCCAGCAGTGAAATGATTCGACTAGCGGGGGATAATGAGCAGTTCTTC
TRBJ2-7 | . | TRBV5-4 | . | CASSLQGREAGEQYF | TGTGCCAGCAGCTTGCAGGGGAGGGAGGCTGGAGAGCAGTACTTC
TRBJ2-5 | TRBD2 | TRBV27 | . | CASSLAGGPLETQYF | TGTGCCAGCAGTTTAGCGGGAGGGCCTTTGGAGACCCAGTACTTC
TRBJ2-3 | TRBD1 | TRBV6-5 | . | CASSSHTGGGTDTQYF | TGTGCCAGCAGTTCCCATACAGGGGGCGGCACAGATACGCAGTATTTT
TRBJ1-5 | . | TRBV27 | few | CASGYQPQHF | TGTGCCAGCGGATATCAGCCCCAGCATTTT
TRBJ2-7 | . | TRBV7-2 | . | CASSLRSETYEQYF | TGTGCCAGCAGCTTACGGTCAGAGACCTACGAGCAGTACTTC
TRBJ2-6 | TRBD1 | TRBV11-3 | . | CASSPNLRQGISGANVLTF | TGTGCCAGCAGCCCCAACCTTAGACAGGGGATCTCTGGGGCCAACGTCCTGACTTTC
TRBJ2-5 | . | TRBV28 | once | CASSNPRVETQYF | TGTGCCAGCAGCAACCCCAGGGTTGAGACCCAGTACTTC
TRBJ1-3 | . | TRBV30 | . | CAWSQPGDGNTIYF | TGTGCCTGGAGTCAACCAGGGGATGGAAACACCATATATTTT
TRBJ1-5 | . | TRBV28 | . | CASTSGADPSNQPQHF | TGTGCCAGCACTTCCGGAGCAGATCCAAGCAATCAGCCCCAGCATTTT
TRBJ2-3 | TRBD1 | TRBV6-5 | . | CASSYRGQVGDTQYF | TGTGCCAGCAGTTACAGGGGGCAGGTTGGAGATACGCAGTATTTT
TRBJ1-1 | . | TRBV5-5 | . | CASSLGGGMNTEAFF | TGTGCCAGCAGCTTGGGGGGTGGGATGAACACTGAAGCTTTCTTT
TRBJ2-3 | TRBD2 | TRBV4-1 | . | CASSYPSGANTDTQYF | TGCGCCAGCAGCTATCCTAGCGGGGCCAACACAGATACGCAGTATTTT
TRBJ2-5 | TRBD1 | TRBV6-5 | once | CASRTGQGSTETQYF | TGTGCCAGCAGAACGGGACAGGGATCAACAGAGACCCAGTACTTC
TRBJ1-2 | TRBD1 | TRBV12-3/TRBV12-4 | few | CASTRTGANGYTF | TGTGCCAGCACTCGGACAGGGGCTAATGGCTACACCTTC
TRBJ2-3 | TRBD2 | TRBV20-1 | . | CSASYPAGSTDTQYF | TGCAGTGCTAGTTATCCAGCGGGAAGCACAGATACGCAGTATTTT
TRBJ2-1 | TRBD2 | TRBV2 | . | CASKRLAGGREQFF | TGTGCCAGCAAACGGCTAGCGGGAGGTAGAGAGCAGTTCTTC
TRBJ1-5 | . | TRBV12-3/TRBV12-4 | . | CASSFPGRETQHF | TGTGCCAGCAGTTTCCCGGGGCGCGAGACCCAGCATTTT
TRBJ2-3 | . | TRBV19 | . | CASSWGGRTDTQYF | TGTGCCAGTAGTTGGGGGGGCAGAACAGATACGCAGTATTTT
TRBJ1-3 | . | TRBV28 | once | CASSFPLTQGWGGNTIYF | TGTGCCAGCAGTTTCCCACTAACACAGGGCTGGGGTGGAAACACCATATATTTT
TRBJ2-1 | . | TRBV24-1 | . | CATSVPGSNEQFF | .
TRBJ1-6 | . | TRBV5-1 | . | CASSPDGAYNSPLHF | TGCGCCAGCAGCCCCGACGGAGCCTATAATTCACCCCTCCACTTT
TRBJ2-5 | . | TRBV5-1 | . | CASSLGSRGDTGETQYF | TGCGCCAGCAGCTTAGGATCTCGGGGGGACACGGGGGAGACCCAGTACTTC
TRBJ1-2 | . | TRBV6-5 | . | CASRTAPAYGYTF | TGTGCCAGCAGGACAGCGCCCGCCTATGGCTACACCTTC
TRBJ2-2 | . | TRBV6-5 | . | CASMGNGGLPGELFF | TGTGCCAGCATGGGGAATGGCGGTCTCCCCGGGGAGCTGTTTTTT
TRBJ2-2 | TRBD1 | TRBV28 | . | CASRRQGASTGELFF | TGTGCCAGCAGAAGACAGGGGGCTAGCACCGGGGAGCTGTTTTTT
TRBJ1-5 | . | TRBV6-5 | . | CASSSGNQPQHF | TGTGCCAGCAGTTCAGGGAACCAGCCCCAGCATTTT
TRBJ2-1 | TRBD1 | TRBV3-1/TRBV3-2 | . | CASSQGQGARNEQFF | TGTGCCAGCAGCCAAGGACAGGGGGCGCGGAATGAGCAGTTCTTC
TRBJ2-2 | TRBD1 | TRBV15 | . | CATSRGQGVDTGELFF | TGTGCCACCAGCAGGGGACAGGGGGTTGACACCGGGGAGCTGTTTTTT
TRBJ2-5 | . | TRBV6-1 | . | CASSEDPGEKTQYF | TGTGCCAGCAGTGAAGATCCAGGGGAAAAGACCCAGTACTTC
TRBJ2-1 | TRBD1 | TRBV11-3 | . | CASSLTGTGGYEQFF | TGTGCCAGCAGCTTAACGGGGACAGGGGGCTATGAGCAGTTCTTC
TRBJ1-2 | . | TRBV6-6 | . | CATRRQTVSDDYTF | TGTGCCACCCGGCGACAGACCGTTTCTGATGACTACACCTTC
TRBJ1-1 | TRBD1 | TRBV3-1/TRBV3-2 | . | CAARDRNTEAFF | TGTGCCGCCCGGGACAGGAACACTGAAGCTTTCTTT
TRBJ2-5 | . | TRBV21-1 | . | CASRRKPGLVTQYF | TGTGCCAGCAGACGTAAGCCCGGACTGGTGACCCAGTACTTC
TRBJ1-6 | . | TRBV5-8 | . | CASSPYSPLHF | TGTGCCAGCAGCCCTTACTCACCCCTCCACTTT
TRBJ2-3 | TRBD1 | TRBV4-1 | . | CASSQDRPAGGRTDTQYF | TGCGCCAGCAGCCAAGATAGGCCGGCAGGGGGCCGCACAGATACGCAGTATTTT
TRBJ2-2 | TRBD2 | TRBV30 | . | CAWTSGRATGELFF | TGTGCCTGGACTAGCGGGAGGGCCACCGGGGAGCTGTTTTTT
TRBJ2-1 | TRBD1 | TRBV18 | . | CASSPQGPGGGEQFF | TGTGCCAGCTCACCCCAGGGCCCAGGGGGCGGAGAGCAGTTCTTC
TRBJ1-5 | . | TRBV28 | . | CASSQKLPQHF | TGTGCCAGCAGTCAGAAGCTGCCCCAGCATTTT
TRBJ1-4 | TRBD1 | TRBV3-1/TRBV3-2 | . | CASSQGLDRASEKLFF | TGTGCCAGCAGCCAGGGCCTGGACAGGGCTAGTGAAAAACTGTTTTTT
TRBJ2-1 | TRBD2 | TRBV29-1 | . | CSVGDSGSSSYNEQFF | TGCAGCGTTGGGGATAGCGGGTCGAGCTCCTACAATGAGCAGTTCTTC
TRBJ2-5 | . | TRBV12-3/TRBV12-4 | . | CASSLGDVETQYF | TGTGCCAGCAGTTTAGGGGACGTTGAGACCCAGTACTTC
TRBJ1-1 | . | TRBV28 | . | CASSYRAEAFF | TGTGCCAGCAGCTACCGGGCTGAAGCTTTCTTT
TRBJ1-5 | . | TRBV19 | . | CASSHRVKNQPQHF | TGTGCCAGTAGCCACCGGGTCAAAAATCAGCCCCAGCATTTT